Below, 29 T cell receptor beta chains from the same sample are listed, as sequenced in a study of shared clonotypes between healthy human individuals. Generated by immunoSEQ multiplex PCR, the TCRdb table keeps only in-frame clones and is missing some. The table has around 2,000,000 clones, roughly 94% seen once. CD45RO negativity and positive selection for CCR7 defined naive CD8 cells, a population that excluded terminally differentiated effector memory CD45RA+ cells. The specimen was naive CD8+ T cells sorted from blood. The receptors were gathered from a man aged 18 to 35 in good health.

CDR3 protein: CASSLWAGDVYGYTF. The CDR3 nucleotides read TGTGCCAGCAGCCTATGGGCAGGGGATGTCTATGGCTACACCTTC. The genes are TRBV4-2 and TRBJ1-2, with D perhaps matching TRBD1 (6 bases). The CDR3 contains 15 residues. Trimming shortened V by 4 bases and J by 4 bases, and 16 bases separated the two germline ends. Germline CDR1 LGHNA, CDR2 YNFKEQ.

The CDR3: CASSLRLAGGPENEQFF. The CDR3 nucleotides read TGCGCCAGCAGCTTAAGACTAGCGGGAGGGCCGGAAAATGAGCAGTTCTTC. This chain connects TRBV5-1 to TRBJ2-1; 14 bases align to TRBD2. The CDR3 is 17 amino acids. Germline CDR1 reads SGHRS; CDR2 reads YFSETQ. Losses at the gene ends were 2 bases for V and 7 bases for J; bases not matched to a gene: 8.

The chain has TRBV5-6 and TRBJ2-7, with TRBD1 as a possible D gene (5 bases). This CDR3 comprises 14 residues. Germline loops: CDR1 SGHDT, CDR2 YYEEEE. V was shortened by 1 base and J by 5 bases, with 13 bases between the two germline ends. CDR3 nucleotides: TGTGCCAGCAGCTTGTTTCTGGGGCACGACGAGCAGTACTTC. Translation gives CASSLFLGHDEQYF.

The chain is built from TRBV7-9 and TRBJ2-1; D not certain. The V gene's germline CDR1 is SEHNR and CDR2 FQNEAQ (reference sequence). Between the trimmed V and J ends, which lost 5 bases and 7 bases, there was a span of 12 bases. This CDR3 is 13 amino acids long. The CDR3 reads CASSKKPWNEQFF. CDR3 nucleotides: TGTGCCAGCAGCAAGAAACCATGGAATGAGCAGTTCTTC.

The chain links TRBV10-3 to TRBJ2-7, with no clear D. The V end was cut by 3 bases, the J end by 2 bases, with 11 bases between. This CDR3 spans 14 amino acids. Germline assignment: CDR1 ENHRY and CDR2 SYGVKD. The CDR3 DNA reads as TGTGCCATCAGTGATCGTGCGGCAACCTACGAGCAGTACTTC. Translation: CAISDRAATYEQYF.

The rearrangement links TRBV9 to TRBJ2-7; 8 positions match TRBD2. The V gene end was trimmed by 3 bases and the J gene end by 2 bases; junction bases not matched to a gene: 10. CDR1 and CDR2 from the germline V gene are SGDLS and YYNGEE. The CDR3 loop spans 16 amino acids. Here the CDR3 DNA reads TGTGCCAGCAGCGCAATGGGGGGACTAGGAGCCTACGAGCAGTACTTC. Its protein product is CASSAMGGLGAYEQYF.

The V gene is TRBV7-8, the J gene TRBJ2-3; D may be TRBD1 (7 bases). This CDR3 is 16 amino acids long. V lost 2 bases and J 5 bases, leaving 17 bases between the germline ends. Germline V gene sequence: CDR1 SGHVS, CDR2 FQNEAQ. CDR3 sequence: CASSLTWRGHEDTQYF. The CDR3 bases are TGTGCCAGCAGCTTAACGTGGAGGGGGCATGAAGATACGCAGTATTTT.

This clone was found once. The V and J genes are TRBV9 and TRBJ1-1, with D hard to call. Trimming removed 4 bases at V and 8 bases at J, with 15 bases between. The CDR3 has 13 amino acids. The germline V gene encodes CDR1 SGDLS and CDR2 YYNGEE. Written as DNA, the CDR3 is TGTGCCAGCAGCCCCCGACAAGGAAAGGAAGCTTTCTTT. The encoded protein is CASSPRQGKEAFF. Drawing the rest from reference TRBV9 and TRBJ1-1, the complete variable domain is DSGVTQTPKHLITATGQRVTLRCSPRSGDLSVYWYQQSLDQGLQFLIQYYNGEERAKGNILERFSAQQFPDLHSELNLSSLELGDSALYFCASSPRQGKEAFFGQGTRLTVV.

The chain employs TRBV19 and TRBJ2-7; tentatively, D is TRBD1 (5 bases). This CDR3 has 14 residues. The V gene's germline CDR1 is LNHDA and CDR2 SQIVND (reference sequence). Trimming cost V 3 bases and J 3 bases, with 12 bases left between them. The CDR3 loop is CASSIQSGFYEQYF. The CDR3 DNA follows: TGTGCCAGTAGTATTCAGTCAGGGTTCTACGAGCAGTACTTC.

This chain links TRBV5-6 with TRBJ2-7; D not certain. Germline V gives CDR1 SGHDT, CDR2 YYEEEE. The CDR3 totals 15 residues. Trimming left V 4 bases short and J 1 base short, with 15 bases between. The CDR3 region has the DNA TGTGCCAGCAGCCGGACCGAAGGGCAGTCCTACGAGCAGTACTTC. Translated, it gives CASSRTEGQSYEQYF.

This chain links TRBV7-2 with TRBJ2-7, with D hard to call. The CDR3 totals 16 residues. Germline CDR1 SGHTA, CDR2 FQGNSA. With 1 base removed from V and 0 bases from J, the gap between germline ends came to 13 bases. The CDR3 sequence: CASSLGLGASSYEQYF. CDR3 DNA: TGTGCCAGCAGCTTAGGCCTCGGCGCGAGCTCCTACGAGCAGTACTTC.

This sequence joins TRBV9 and TRBJ1-1; 12 nucleotides match TRBD1. V shed 4 bases and J 5 bases; nucleotides not matched to a gene: 12. The CDR3 runs to 17 residues. CDR1 is SGDLS, CDR2 YYNGEE, per germline. CDR3 loop: CASSPGTGGARWTEAFF. CDR3 sequence (DNA): TGTGCCAGCAGCCCCGGGACAGGGGGCGCTAGGTGGACTGAAGCTTTCTTT.

The V call is TRBV28, the J call TRBJ2-7; 11 positions agree with TRBD2. Germline V gives CDR1 MDHEN, CDR2 SYDVKM. The CDR3 runs 15 residues. V lost 6 bases to trimming and J lost 2 bases; unmatched junction nucleotides: 6. This CDR3 reads CASSHLAGGTYEQYF. The CDR3 DNA reads as TGTGCCAGCAGCCACCTAGCGGGGGGCACCTACGAGCAGTACTTC.

The rearrangement uses TRBV9 and TRBJ1-2, with D perhaps matching TRBD1 (5 bases). The germline V gene encodes CDR1 SGDLS and CDR2 YYNGEE. This CDR3 comprises 12 residues. The V end lost 3 bases, the J end lost 9 bases, and 12 bases lay between the germline ends. Here the CDR3 DNA reads TGTGCCAGCAGCGCCATAGACAGCCGCTACACCTTC. It specifies CASSAIDSRYTF. The full variable domain, with the rest looked up from reference TRBV9 and TRBJ1-2, is DSGVTQTPKHLITATGQRVTLRCSPRSGDLSVYWYQQSLDQGLQFLIQYYNGEERAKGNILERFSAQQFPDLHSELNLSSLELGDSALYFCASSAIDSRYTFGSGTRLTVV.

Concerning this clone itself: This sample includes further DNA sequences coding for the same CDR3. The V and J genes are TRBV5-6 and TRBJ2-5; D uncertain. Germline V gives CDR1 SGHDT, CDR2 YYEEEE. The germline V and J ends were trimmed by 2 bases and 2 bases, with 7 bases remaining between them. The CDR3 totals 13 residues. The CDR3 DNA is TGTGCCAGCAGCTTAGCTGTTCAAGAGACCCAGTACTTC. This sequence encodes CASSLAVQETQYF.

The chain has TRBV5-1 and TRBJ2-7; 7 bases agree with TRBD2. Germline V lookup: CDR1 SGHRS, CDR2 YFSETQ. The CDR3 is 14 amino acids. The V gene end was trimmed by 4 bases and the J gene end by 4 bases; junction bases not matched to a gene: 8. CDR3 nucleotide sequence: TGCGCCAGCAGCCACGGACTAGGATCTTACGAGCAGTACTTC. Translating it yields CASSHGLGSYEQYF.

In DNA form, the CDR3 reads TGCAGCGTTGTACTCCAACTCCAAGAGACCCAGTACTTC. Amino acid sequence: CSVVLQLQETQYF. The chain carries TRBV29-1 and TRBJ2-5; D remains ambiguous. V was trimmed by 4 bases and J by 1 base, leaving 10 bases between them. Germline CDR1 SQVTM, CDR2 ANQGSEA. The CDR3 loop spans 13 amino acids.

This clone came up a few times. V is TRBV30 and J is TRBJ1-1; no firm D call. V shed 5 bases and J shed 1 base, with 2 bases lying between them. This CDR3 has 10 residues. Looked up from germline, CDR1 is GTSNPN and CDR2 is SVGIG (reference sequence). CDR3 bases: TGTGCCTGGGAGAACACTGAAGCTTTCTTT. Amino acids: CAWENTEAFF.

This clone was observed once. The rearrangement joins TRBV18 to TRBJ1-4, with 7 bases matching TRBD1. V was clipped by 2 bases and J by 7 bases; unmatched bases: 4. The length of the CDR3 is 14 residues. In germline, CDR1 is KGHSH, CDR2 LQKENI. The CDR3 region is CASSPVTGSEKLFF. The CDR3 DNA is TGTGCCAGCTCACCAGTGACAGGGAGTGAAAAACTGTTTTTT.

The gene calls are TRBV27 and TRBJ2-1; a weak D match, TRBD1 (7 bases). The CDR3 runs 13 residues. CDR1 is MNHEY, CDR2 SMNVEV, per germline (reference sequence). Trimming took off 7 bases at V and 9 bases at J, with 16 bases between the two ends. CDR3 amino acids: CASTPGGGSEQFF. DNA of the CDR3: TGTGCCAGCACCCCAGGAGGGGGCTCTGAGCAGTTCTTC.

This clone has more than one count but fewer than ten. V and J are TRBV5-1 and TRBJ2-7, with 9 bases that match TRBD2. From germline, CDR1 is SGHRS and CDR2 YFSETQ. The CDR3 loop spans 15 amino acids. V gave up 9 bases and J gave up 7 bases; unmatched junction bases: 17. The CDR3 protein is CATTRETSGVGEQYF. In DNA, the CDR3 is TGCGCCACCACGCGGGAGACTAGCGGTGTTGGGGAGCAGTACTTC. Full variable domain (outside the CDR3, taken from reference TRBV5-1 and TRBJ2-7): KAGVTQTPRYLIKTRGQQVTLSCSPISGHRSVSWYQQTPGQGLQFLFEYFSETQRNKGNFPGRFSGRQFSNSRSEMNVSTLELGDSALYLCATTRETSGVGEQYFGPGTRLTVT.

V and J are TRBV28 and TRBJ2-5; D not certain. Germline CDR1 is MDHEN and CDR2 is SYDVKM. V was clipped by 2 bases and J by 2 bases, with 9 bases between them. This CDR3 comprises 14 residues. In DNA form, the CDR3 reads TGTGCCAGCAGTTTACTTTACCCACAAGAGACCCAGTACTTC. Encoded protein: CASSLLYPQETQYF. Using reference TRBV28 and TRBJ2-5 for the parts outside the CDR3, the full variable domain is DVKVTQSSRYLVKRTGEKVFLECVQDMDHENMFWYRQDPGLGLRLIYFSYDVKMKEKGDIPEGYSVSREKKERFSLILESASTNQTSMYLCASSLLYPQETQYFGPGTRLLVL.

The chain uses TRBV7-9 and TRBJ2-7; 10 bases align to TRBD1. Trimming cost V 1 base and J 5 bases; bases outside gene matches: 8. Looked up from germline, CDR1 is SEHNR and CDR2 is FQNEAQ (reference sequence). This CDR3 region has 16 residues. The CDR3 loop is CASSLGPGQGFHEQYF. DNA for the CDR3: TGTGCCAGCAGCTTAGGACCGGGACAGGGGTTCCACGAGCAGTACTTC.

V usage is TRBV28 and J usage is TRBJ1-6; 12 bases line up with TRBD1. J lost 11 bases, V lost 3 bases, and 5 bases had no gene match. The CDR3 totals 15 residues. Germline CDR1 and CDR2: MDHEN and SYDVKM. Here the CDR3 reads CASSLGDRGQAPLHF. As DNA, the CDR3 is TGTGCCAGCAGTTTGGGGGACAGGGGGCAGGCACCCCTCCACTTT. Supplemented by reference TRBV28 and TRBJ1-6, the full variable domain reads DVKVTQSSRYLVKRTGEKVFLECVQDMDHENMFWYRQDPGLGLRLIYFSYDVKMKEKGDIPEGYSVSREKKERFSLILESASTNQTSMYLCASSLGDRGQAPLHFGNGTRLTVT.

The rearrangement links TRBV11-2 to TRBJ2-5; tentatively, D is TRBD1 (6 bases). There are 15 residues in the CDR3. Germline V CDR1 and CDR2: SGHAT, FQNNGV. Deletions cut 7 bases from V and 7 bases from J, with 22 bases between. The CDR3 reads CASTIEGEIGLTQYF. CDR3 DNA sequence: TGTGCCAGCACCATAGAGGGGGAGATAGGGTTGACCCAGTACTTC.

The chain couples TRBV27 to TRBJ2-7, with 7 bases identical to TRBD2. Germline CDR1 reads MNHEY; CDR2 reads SMNVEV (reference sequence). V trimming: 5 bases; J trimming: 5 bases; junction bases outside the gene matches: 9. This CDR3 has 14 residues. DNA of the CDR3: TGTGCCAGCAGTGGAGATGGACTAGACGACGAGCAGTACTTC. As protein: CASSGDGLDDEQYF.

For the CDR3, the DNA is TGTGCCAGCAGTTTAAACAACGGAGGAAATGAAAAACTGTTTTTT. Protein sequence: CASSLNNGGNEKLFF. The chain joins TRBV27 to TRBJ1-4, with D hard to call. CDR3 length: 15 residues. Germline CDR1 is MNHEY and CDR2 is SMNVEV (reference sequence). Trimming cost V 2 bases and J 5 bases, with 12 bases left between them.

This clone occurred once. The rearrangement joins TRBV11-2 to TRBJ2-7; no clear D. The CDR3 runs 14 residues. V lost 4 bases and J lost 1, with 11 bases in between. Germline lookup yields CDR1 SGHAT and CDR2 FQNNGV. For the CDR3, the DNA is TGTGCCAGCAGCTCCGGTTTTGGTTCCTACGAGCAGTACTTC. Translated, it gives CASSSGFGSYEQYF.

This chain links TRBV4-1 with TRBJ2-5; 7 bases are a match to TRBD1. The CDR3 spans 16 residues. The germline V gene has CDR1 MGHRA and CDR2 YSYEKL. J gave up 2 bases and V 4 bases, and 10 bases lay outside the gene matches. CDR3 sequence (DNA): TGCGCCAGCAGCCCCCTTAGCCAGGGACAGCAAGAGACCCAGTACTTC. Translating it yields CASSPLSQGQQETQYF.